This T cell receptor (beta chain) was obtained from a study of pediatric ulcerative colitis. Generated by immunoSEQ multiplex PCR, the TCRdb table keeps only in-frame clones and is missing some. The sample lists tens of thousands of clones; approximately 87% were seen once. Of note for this clone: Its antigen remains unidentified.

General study results and limits: Compared with controls, ulcerative colitis showed greater blood-rectum clone sharing. Clonal expansions reduced rectal repertoire diversity in acute severe colitis.

The V gene end was trimmed by 6 bases and the J gene end by 0 bases; junction bases not matched to a gene: 3. Per the germline V gene, CDR1 is MDHEN and CDR2 is SYDVKM. The CDR3 length is 15 residues. The gene calls are TRBV28 and TRBJ1-4; 8 bases agree with TRBD1. Input material: blood. The clonotype comes from a boy aged 5-17 years who was a control in a study of pediatric ulcerative colitis. The CDR3 DNA sequence: TGTGCCAGCAGCGACAGGGGAGCAACTAATGAAAAACTGTTTTTT. Translated, it gives CASSDRGATNEKLFF.